Listed below are T cell receptor beta chains from one sample, sequenced in a study of blood T cell repertoires in COVID-19. Libraries were prepared by immunoSEQ multiplex PCR; TCRdb keeps only in-frame clonotypes and omits some of them. The top ten hold roughly 2.5% of the sample, which has 110,000 or so clones, roughly 85% seen once. Sequencing was done on a sample of peripheral blood. The receptors derive from a human donor in a cohort sampled during active COVID-19. The conserved cysteine and the conserved F or W are not part of the CDR3 here.

j_call	v_call	cdr3_aa
TRBJ2-2	TRBV2	ASRRDFANTGELF
TRBJ2-2	TRBV6-5	ASNLAGGGTGELF
TRBJ1-1	TRBV6-5	ASKDGGVRSTEAF
TRBJ2-7	TRBV11-2	ASSTPLLVYEQY
TRBJ2-5	TRBV5-1	ASSLGGLGLAEQVGETQY
TRBJ1-1	TRBV7-8	ASSLAGIGDRLTEAF
TRBJ1-2	TRBV4-1	ASSPQRLAYRGNYGYT
TRBJ2-7	TRBV27	ASSLGGSLYEQY
TRBJ1-4	TRBV29-1	SVGGATNEKLF
TRBJ2-7	TRBV7-9	ASSLGSGRLYEQY
TRBJ1-6	TRBV3-1/TRBV3-2	ASSQEVGQPNSPLH
TRBJ2-5	TRBV5-1	ASSPQAQETQY
TRBJ2-7	TRBV7-9	ASSLSGGEQY
TRBJ2-3	TRBV7-3	ASSPGGTTDTQY
TRBJ1-4	TRBV12-3/TRBV12-4	ASEGEGDEKLF
TRBJ1-6	TRBV6-5	ASQISSYNSPLH
TRBJ2-7	TRBV6-6	ASSRGGVSYEQY
TRBJ2-7	TRBV7-9	ASSSPYRAYEQY
TRBJ2-1	TRBV7-9	ASSSDRVSYNEQF
TRBJ2-3	TRBV13	ASSPGLAGDNDADTQY
TRBJ1-5	TRBV6-6	ASRSTGKEQPQH
TRBJ2-1	TRBV12-3/TRBV12-4	ASLDEYNEQF
TRBJ1-2	TRBV7-8	ASSFDRDNYGYT